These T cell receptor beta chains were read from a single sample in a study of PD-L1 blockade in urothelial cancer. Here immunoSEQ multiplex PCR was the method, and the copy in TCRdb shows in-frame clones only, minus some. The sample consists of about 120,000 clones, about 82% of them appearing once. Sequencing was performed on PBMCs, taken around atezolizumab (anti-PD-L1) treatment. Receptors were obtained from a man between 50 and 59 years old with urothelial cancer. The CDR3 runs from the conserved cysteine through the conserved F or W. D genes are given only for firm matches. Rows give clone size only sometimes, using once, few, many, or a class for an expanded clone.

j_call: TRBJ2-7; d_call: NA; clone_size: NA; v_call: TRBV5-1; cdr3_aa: CASSLVYGSYEQYF; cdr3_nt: TGCGCCAGCAGCTTGGTGTACGGGAGCTACGAGCAGTACTTC
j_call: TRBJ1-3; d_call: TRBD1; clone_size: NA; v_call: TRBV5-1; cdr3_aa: CASSAQTGQGNTIYF; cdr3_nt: TGCGCCAGCAGCGCACAGACAGGGCAAGGAAACACCATATATTTT
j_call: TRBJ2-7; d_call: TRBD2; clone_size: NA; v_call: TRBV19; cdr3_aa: CASSNLAGGPDEQYF; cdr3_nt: TGTGCCAGTAGTAACCTAGCGGGAGGGCCCGACGAGCAGTACTTC
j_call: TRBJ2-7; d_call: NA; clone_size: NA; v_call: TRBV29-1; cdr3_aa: CSARPGQDYEQYF; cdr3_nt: TGCAGCGCCAGACCGGGACAAGACTACGAGCAGTACTTC
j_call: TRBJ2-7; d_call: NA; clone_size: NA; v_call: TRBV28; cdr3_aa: CASRVGVASYEQYF; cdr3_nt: TGTGCCAGCAGGGTCGGTGTAGCGTCCTACGAGCAGTACTTC
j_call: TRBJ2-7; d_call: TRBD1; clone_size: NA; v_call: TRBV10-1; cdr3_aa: CASGDSSYEQYF; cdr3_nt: TGCGCCTCTGGGGACAGTTCCTACGAGCAGTACTTC
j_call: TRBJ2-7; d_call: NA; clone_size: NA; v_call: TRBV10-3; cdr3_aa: CAITVGGGHYEQYF; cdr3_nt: TGTGCCATCACGGTAGGTGGTGGACACTACGAGCAGTACTTC
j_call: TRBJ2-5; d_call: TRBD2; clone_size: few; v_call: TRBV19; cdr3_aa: CASSPVSGRVGSQYF; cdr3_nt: TGTGCCAGTAGTCCCGTCAGCGGGAGAGTAGGCTCCCAGTACTTC
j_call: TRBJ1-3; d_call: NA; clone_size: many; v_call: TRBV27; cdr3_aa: CASRGRGSRSGNTIYF; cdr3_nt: TGTGCCAGCAGAGGGAGAGGGTCCCGCTCTGGAAACACCATATATTTT
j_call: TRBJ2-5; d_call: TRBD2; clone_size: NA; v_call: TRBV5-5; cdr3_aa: CASSPLAGGQETQYF; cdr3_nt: TGTGCCAGCAGTCCACTAGCGGGAGGTCAAGAGACCCAGTACTTC
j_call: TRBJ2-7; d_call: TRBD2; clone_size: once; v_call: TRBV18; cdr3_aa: CASSPPAGGINEQYF; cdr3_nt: TGTGCCAGCTCACCACCGGCGGGAGGGATAAACGAGCAGTACTTC
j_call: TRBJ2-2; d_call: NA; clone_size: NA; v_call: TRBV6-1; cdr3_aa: CASSLSEKPGELFF; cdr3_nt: TGTGCCAGCAGTTTAAGCGAGAAACCCGGGGAGCTGTTTTTT
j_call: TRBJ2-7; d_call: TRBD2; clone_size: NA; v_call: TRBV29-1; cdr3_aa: CSVRGLAEYEQYF; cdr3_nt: TGCAGCGTCCGAGGACTAGCGGAATACGAGCAGTACTTC
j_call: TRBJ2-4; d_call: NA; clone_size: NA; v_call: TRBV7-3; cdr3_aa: CASSLSQENIQYF; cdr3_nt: TGTGCCAGCAGCTTAAGTCAGGAAAACATTCAGTACTTC
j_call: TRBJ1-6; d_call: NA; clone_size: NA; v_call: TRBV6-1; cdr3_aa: CASSVRVGNSPLHF; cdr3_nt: TGTGCCAGCAGTGTCCGGGTCGGGAATTCACCCCTCCACTTT
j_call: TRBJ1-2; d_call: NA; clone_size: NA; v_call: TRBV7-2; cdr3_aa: CASTGGASYGYTF; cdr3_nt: TGTGCCAGTACGGGGGGCGCAAGCTATGGCTACACCTTC
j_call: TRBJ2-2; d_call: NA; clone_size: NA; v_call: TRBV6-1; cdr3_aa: CASRALSRNTGELFF; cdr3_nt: TGTGCCAGCAGAGCCCTTAGCAGGAACACCGGGGAGCTGTTTTTT
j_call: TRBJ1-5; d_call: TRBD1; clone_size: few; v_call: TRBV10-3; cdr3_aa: CAISEASGGNNQPQHF; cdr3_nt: TGTGCCATCAGTGAGGCTTCAGGGGGAAACAATCAGCCCCAGCATTTT
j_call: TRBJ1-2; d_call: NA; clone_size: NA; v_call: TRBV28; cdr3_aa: CASSLRNPVINRGGYTF; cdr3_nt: TGTGCCAGCAGTTTACGCAACCCCGTAATTAACCGTGGCGGCTACACCTTC
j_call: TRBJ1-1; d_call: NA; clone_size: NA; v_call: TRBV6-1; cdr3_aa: CASSEVAALEAFF; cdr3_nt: TGTGCCAGCAGTGAGGTAGCGGCCTTGGAAGCTTTCTTT
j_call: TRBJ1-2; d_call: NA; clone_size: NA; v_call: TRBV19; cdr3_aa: CASSPLMTGGYGYTF; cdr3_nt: TGTGCCAGTAGTCCCCTGATGACAGGAGGCTATGGCTACACCTTC
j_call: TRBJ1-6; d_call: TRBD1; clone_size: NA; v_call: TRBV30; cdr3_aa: CAWSVLGGTGAGNSPLHF; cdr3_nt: TGTGCCTGGAGTGTCCTAGGAGGGACAGGGGCCGGGAATTCACCCCTCCACTTT
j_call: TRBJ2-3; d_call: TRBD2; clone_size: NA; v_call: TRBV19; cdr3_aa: CASSMGTSGSTDTQYF; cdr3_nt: TGTGCCAGTAGTATGGGGACTAGCGGGAGCACAGATACGCAGTATTTT